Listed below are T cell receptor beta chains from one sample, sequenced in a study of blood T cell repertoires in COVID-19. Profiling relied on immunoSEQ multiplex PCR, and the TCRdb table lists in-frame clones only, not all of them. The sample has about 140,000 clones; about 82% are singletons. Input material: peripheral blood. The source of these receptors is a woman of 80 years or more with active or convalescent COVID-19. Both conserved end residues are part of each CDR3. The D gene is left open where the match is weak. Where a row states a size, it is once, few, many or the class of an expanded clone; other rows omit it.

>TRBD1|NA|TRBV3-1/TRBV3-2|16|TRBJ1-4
TGTGCCAGCAGCCAAGCAGGGACAGGGGTAGGGGAAAAACTGTTTTTT
CASSQAGTGVGEKLFF
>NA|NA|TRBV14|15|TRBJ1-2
TGTGCCAGCAGCCAAGATCTGGAGGGATTTAATGGCTACACCTTC
CASSQDLEGFNGYTF
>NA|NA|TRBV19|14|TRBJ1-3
TGTGCCAGTGGCATAGGGAGCTCTGGAAACACCATATATTTT
CASGIGSSGNTIYF
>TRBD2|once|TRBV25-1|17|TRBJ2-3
TGTGCCAGCAGCAGGACTAGCGGGGGCTTAAGGACAGATACGCAGTATTTT
CASSRTSGGLRTDTQYF
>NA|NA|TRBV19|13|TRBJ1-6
TGTGCCAGTTCCTCCTCCGGGAATTCACCCCTCCACTTT
CASSSSGNSPLHF
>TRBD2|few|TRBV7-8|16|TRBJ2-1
TGTGCCAGCAGCTTCCTTAGCGGGGGGGCGTCCAATGAGCAGTTCTTC
CASSFLSGGASNEQFF
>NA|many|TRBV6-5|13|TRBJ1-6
TGTGCCAGCAGTTATTCGGATAATTCACCCCTCCACTTT
CASSYSDNSPLHF
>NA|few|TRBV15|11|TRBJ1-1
TGTGCCACCCGCGACTGGACTGAAGCTTTCTTT
CATRDWTEAFF
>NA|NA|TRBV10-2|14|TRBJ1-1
TGCGCCAGCTCAGTACAGGGTCGAGACACTGAAGCTTTCTTT
CASSVQGRDTEAFF
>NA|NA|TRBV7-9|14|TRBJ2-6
TGTGCCAGCAGCCCCATGGCAGGGGCCAACGTCCTGACTTTC
CASSPMAGANVLTF
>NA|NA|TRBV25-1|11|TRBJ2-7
TGTGCCAGCAGTGCTAGCGTCGAGCAGTACTTC
CASSASVEQYF
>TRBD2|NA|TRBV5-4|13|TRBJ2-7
TGTGCCAGCAGCACCGGGACTAGCTACGAGCAGTACTTC
CASSTGTSYEQYF
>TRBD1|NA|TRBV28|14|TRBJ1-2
TGTGCCAGCAGAACAGGGGTTTCTAACTATGGCTACACCTTC
CASRTGVSNYGYTF
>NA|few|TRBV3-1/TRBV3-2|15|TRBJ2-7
TGTGCCAGCAGCCAAGATTACGCTAGAAACTACGAGCAGTACTTC
CASSQDYARNYEQYF
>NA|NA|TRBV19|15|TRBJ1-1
TGTGCCAGTAGTATCGGGATGTCACCTAACACTGAAGCTTTCTTT
CASSIGMSPNTEAFF
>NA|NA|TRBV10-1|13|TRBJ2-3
TGCGCCAGCAGTGAAATAGCCTCAGATACGCAGTATTTT
CASSEIASDTQYF
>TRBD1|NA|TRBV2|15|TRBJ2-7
TGTGCCAGCAGGAGAGTACGAGACAGGGGCTACGAGCAGTACTTC
CASRRVRDRGYEQYF
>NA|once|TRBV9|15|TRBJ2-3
TGTGCCAGCAGCGTACTACCGTCTAGCACAGATACGCAGTATTTT
CASSVLPSSTDTQYF
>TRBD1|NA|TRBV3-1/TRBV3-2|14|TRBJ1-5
TGTGCCAGCAGCCAGTGGGGACAGAATCAGCCCCAGCATTTT
CASSQWGQNQPQHF
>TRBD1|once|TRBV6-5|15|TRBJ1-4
TGTGCCAGCAGTTACTCGAAAGGGGGCGAAAGAAAACTGTTTTTT
CASSYSKGGERKLFF
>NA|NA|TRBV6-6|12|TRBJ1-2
TGTGCCAGCGACACAGGGTTCTATGGCTACACCTTC
CASDTGFYGYTF
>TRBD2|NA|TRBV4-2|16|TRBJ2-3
TGTGCCAGCAGCCAGCGTAGCGGGGGCCAGGGAGATACGCAGTATTTT
CASSQRSGGQGDTQYF
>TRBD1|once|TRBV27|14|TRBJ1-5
TGTGCCAGCAGTTACGCAGGGGGCAGCCAGCCCCAGCATTTT
CASSYAGGSQPQHF
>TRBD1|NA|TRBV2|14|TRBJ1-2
TGTGCCAGCAGAGATACGACAGGGACTCATGGCTACACCTTC
CASRDTTGTHGYTF
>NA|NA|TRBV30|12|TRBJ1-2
TGTGCCTGGAGTGTGGGCAGCCTTGGCTACACCTTC
CAWSVGSLGYTF
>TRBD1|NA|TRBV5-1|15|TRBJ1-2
TGCGCCAGCAGCTTGAACCAGGGGGCAAATTATGGCTACACCTTC
CASSLNQGANYGYTF
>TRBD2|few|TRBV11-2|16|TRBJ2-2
TGTGCCAGCAGCTTTCGAGCGGGATCTTCCCCCGGGGAGCTGTTTTTT
CASSFRAGSSPGELFF
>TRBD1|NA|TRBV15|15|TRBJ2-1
TGTGCCACCAGCAATCGACAGGGGGCTGGGAATGAGCAGTTCTTC
CATSNRQGAGNEQFF
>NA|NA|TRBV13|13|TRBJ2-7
TGTGCCAGCAGCTCTGACAAATCCTACGAGCAGTACTTC
CASSSDKSYEQYF
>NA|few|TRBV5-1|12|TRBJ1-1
TGCGCCAGCAGCGGACAGAACACTGAAGCTTTCTTT
CASSGQNTEAFF
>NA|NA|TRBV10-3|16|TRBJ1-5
TGTGCCATCAGTCCCTTCGGACTCACTGACAATCAGCCCCAGCATTTT
CAISPFGLTDNQPQHF
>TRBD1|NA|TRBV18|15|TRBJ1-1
TGTGCCAGCTCACCGAGTGTCAGGGGGCTGTCTGAAGCTTTCTTT
CASSPSVRGLSEAFF
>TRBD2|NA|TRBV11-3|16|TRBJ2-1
TGTGCCAGCAGCTTAGTTCTAGCGGCTCGAAACAATGAGCAGTTCTTC
CASSLVLAARNNEQFF